The entry below describes one T cell receptor (beta chain). Its specificity is unknown. These data originate in a study of identifying expanded T cells in peripheral blood. Study-wide points: About 1.2 clones differed between technical replicates, versus about 15 and 19 over time.

The CDR3 has 15 residues. CDR1 MDHEN and CDR2 SYDVKM come from the germline V gene. Deletions cut 3 bases from V and 4 bases from J, with 13 bases between. Healthy donors had no documented immune events, such as infections, while sampled. Method: immunoSEQ multiplex PCR; TCRdb's copy keeps in-frame clones and lacks some. The table has about 85,000 clones, 88% seen once. The source of this sequence is a person aged 18 to 75 in good health. This chain uses TRBV28 with TRBJ1-5; maybe TRBD1 (5 bases). Input material: blood. The CDR3 protein is CASSFPGRGNQPQHF. In nucleotides, the CDR3 is TGTGCCAGCAGTTTCCCGGGACGGGGTAATCAGCCCCAGCATTTT.